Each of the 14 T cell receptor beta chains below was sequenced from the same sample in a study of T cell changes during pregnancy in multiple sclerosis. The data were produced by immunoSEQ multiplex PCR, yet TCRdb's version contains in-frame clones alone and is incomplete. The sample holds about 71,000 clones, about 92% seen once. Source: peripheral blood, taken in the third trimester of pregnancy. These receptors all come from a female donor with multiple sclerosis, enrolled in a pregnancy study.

The CDR3 nucleotides read TGTGCCAGCAGACGGGGTAGTGGCGAGCAGTACTTC. Amino acids: CASRRGSGEQYF. The chain recombines TRBV28 with TRBJ2-7; D might be TRBD2 (5 bases). The CDR3 totals 12 residues. Deletions cut 6 bases from V and 6 bases from J, with 12 bases between. The germline gives CDR1 MDHEN, CDR2 SYDVKM.

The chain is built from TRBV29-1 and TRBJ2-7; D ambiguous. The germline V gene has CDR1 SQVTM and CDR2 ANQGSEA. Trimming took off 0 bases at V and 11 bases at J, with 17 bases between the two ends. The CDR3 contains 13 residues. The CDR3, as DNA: TGCAGCGTTGAAGATTTAAGTAGTCGAGTGAAGTACTTC. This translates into CSVEDLSSRVKYF.

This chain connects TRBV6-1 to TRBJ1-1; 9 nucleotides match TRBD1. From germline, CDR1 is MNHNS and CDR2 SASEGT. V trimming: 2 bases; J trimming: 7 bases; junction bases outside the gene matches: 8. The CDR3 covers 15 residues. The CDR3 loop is CASSESGTGRVEAFF. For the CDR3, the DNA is TGTGCCAGCAGTGAAAGTGGGACAGGGCGAGTTGAAGCTTTCTTT.

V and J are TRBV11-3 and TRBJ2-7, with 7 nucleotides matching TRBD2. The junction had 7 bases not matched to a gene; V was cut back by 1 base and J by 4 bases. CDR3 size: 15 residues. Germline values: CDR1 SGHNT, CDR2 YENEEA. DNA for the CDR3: TGTGCCAGCAGCTTAGTTAGGACTAGTTTTTACGAGCAGTACTTC. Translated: CASSLVRTSFYEQYF.

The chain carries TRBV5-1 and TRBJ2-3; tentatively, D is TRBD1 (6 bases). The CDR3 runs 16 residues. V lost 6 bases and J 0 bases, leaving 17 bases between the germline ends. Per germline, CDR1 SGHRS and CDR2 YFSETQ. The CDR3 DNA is TGCGCCAGCACCTCAAGGACAGTAGATAGCACAGATACGCAGTATTTT. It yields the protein CASTSRTVDSTDTQYF.

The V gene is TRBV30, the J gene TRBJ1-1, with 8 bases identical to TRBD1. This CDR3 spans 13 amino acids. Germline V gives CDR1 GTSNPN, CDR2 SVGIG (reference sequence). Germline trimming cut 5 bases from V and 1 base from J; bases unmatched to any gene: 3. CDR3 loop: CAWSDRGNTEAFF. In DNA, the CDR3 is TGTGCCTGGTCCGACAGGGGGAACACTGAAGCTTTCTTT.

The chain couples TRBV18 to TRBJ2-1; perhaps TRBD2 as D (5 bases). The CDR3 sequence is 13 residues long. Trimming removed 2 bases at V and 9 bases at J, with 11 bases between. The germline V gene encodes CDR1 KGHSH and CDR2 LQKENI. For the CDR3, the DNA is TGTGCCAGCTCACCAATCGGGATCGGTGAGCAGTTCTTC. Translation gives CASSPIGIGEQFF.

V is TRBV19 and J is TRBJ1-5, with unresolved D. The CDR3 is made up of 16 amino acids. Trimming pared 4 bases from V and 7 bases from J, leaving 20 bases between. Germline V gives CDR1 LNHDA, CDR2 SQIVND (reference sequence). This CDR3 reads CASSTSFDLYSQPQHF. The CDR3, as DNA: TGTGCCAGTAGTACATCATTCGACCTATACAGCCAGCCCCAGCATTTT.

The CDR3 loop reads CASSEQGAGQQPQHF. In nucleotides, the CDR3 is TGTGCCAGCAGTGAACAGGGGGCAGGACAACAGCCCCAGCATTTT. The J gene is TRBJ1-5, the V gene TRBV2; TRBD1 matches at 8 bases. The trim removed 2 bases at V and 7 bases at J, leaving 7 bases unmatched. In germline, CDR1 is SNHLY, CDR2 FYNNEI. The CDR3 covers 15 residues.

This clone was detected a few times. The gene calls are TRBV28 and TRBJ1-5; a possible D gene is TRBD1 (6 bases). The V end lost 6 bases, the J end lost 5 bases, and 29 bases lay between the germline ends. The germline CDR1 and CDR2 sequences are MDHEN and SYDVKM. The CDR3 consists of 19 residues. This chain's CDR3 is CASRWKREDSPWIDQPQHF. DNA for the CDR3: TGTGCCAGCAGGTGGAAACGTGAGGACAGTCCATGGATTGATCAGCCCCAGCATTTT.

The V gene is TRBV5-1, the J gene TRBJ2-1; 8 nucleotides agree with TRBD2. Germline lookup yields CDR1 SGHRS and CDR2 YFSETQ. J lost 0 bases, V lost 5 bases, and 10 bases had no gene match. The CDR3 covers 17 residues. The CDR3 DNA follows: TGCGCCAGCAGTTGGCTGCGGAGCGGGAGCTCCTACAATGAGCAGTTCTTC. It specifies CASSWLRSGSSYNEQFF.

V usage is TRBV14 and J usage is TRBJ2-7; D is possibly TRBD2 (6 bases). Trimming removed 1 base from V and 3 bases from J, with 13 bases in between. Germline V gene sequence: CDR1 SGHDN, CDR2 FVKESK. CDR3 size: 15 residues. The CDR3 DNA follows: TGTGCCAGCAGCCAAGTTCTAGCGCCCTTCTACGAGCAGTACTTC. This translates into CASSQVLAPFYEQYF.

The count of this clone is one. The CDR3 reads CAWRSTGVREKLFF. The DNA of the CDR3 is TGTGCCTGGAGGTCAACAGGGGTCCGGGAAAAACTGTTTTTT. J is TRBJ1-4 and V is TRBV30, with 7 bases identical to TRBD1. Germline V gene sequence: CDR1 GTSNPN, CDR2 SVGIG (reference sequence). The CDR3 covers 14 residues. V dropped 3 bases and J dropped 8; count of bases not matched to a gene: 9.

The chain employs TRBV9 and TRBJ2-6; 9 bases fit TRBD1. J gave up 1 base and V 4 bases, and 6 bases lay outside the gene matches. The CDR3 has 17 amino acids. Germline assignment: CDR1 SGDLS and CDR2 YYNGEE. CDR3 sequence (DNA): TGTGCCAGCAGCTCAACAGGGGGCTCTTCTGGGGCCAACGTCCTGACTTTC. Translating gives CASSSTGGSSGANVLTF.